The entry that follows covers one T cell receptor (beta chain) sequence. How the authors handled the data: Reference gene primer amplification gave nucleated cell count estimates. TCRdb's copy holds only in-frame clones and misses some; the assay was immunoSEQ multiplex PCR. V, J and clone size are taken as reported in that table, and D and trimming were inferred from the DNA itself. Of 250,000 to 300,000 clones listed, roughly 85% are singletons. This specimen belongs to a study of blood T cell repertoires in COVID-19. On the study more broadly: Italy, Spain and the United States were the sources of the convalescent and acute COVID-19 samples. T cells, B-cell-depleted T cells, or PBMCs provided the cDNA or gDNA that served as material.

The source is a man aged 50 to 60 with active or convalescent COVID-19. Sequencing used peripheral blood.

CDR3 protein: CASSTGQGAGSPLHF. Written as DNA, the CDR3 is TGCGCCAGCAGCACAGGACAGGGGGCAGGATCACCCCTCCACTTT. The chain is built from TRBV5-1 and TRBJ1-6; 11 positions match TRBD1. This CDR3 region has 15 residues. Germline values: CDR1 SGHRS, CDR2 YFSETQ. V dropped 4 bases and J dropped 10; count of bases not matched to a gene: 7.